This TCR beta chain was recovered during a study of CD8 T cells in ankylosing spondylitis. CDR1 and CDR2 from the germline V gene are SGHTA and FQGTGA. With 1 base removed from V and 5 bases from J, the gap between germline ends came to 14 bases. The CDR3 loop spans 15 amino acids. Study-wide results and limits: Blood from ankylosing spondylitis patients appeared to carry a characteristic eight-variant TCR beta motif. Some of these motif variants have turned up before, in reports on reactive arthritis synovial fluid and blood.

In the case of this clonotype: Its specificity is unknown.

MiXCR, run by TCRdb on the 5' RACE reads, gives a single entry per CDR3 protein. The data contain roughly 130,000 distinct CDR3 sequences, about 13% of them seen just once; the ten biggest clones take up 2.5% to 3.5%. J is TRBJ2-5 and V is TRBV7-3; tentatively, D is TRBD2 (6 bases). This receptor was identified in a female donor with ankylosing spondylitis or in good health (not recorded which). The specimen sequenced was blood, either unsorted or a sorted T cell fraction (not recorded which). The CDR3 sequence: CASSLMEGLRETQYF. CDR3 nucleotides: TGTGCCAGCAGCTTAATGGAGGGCCTGAGGGAGACCCAGTACTTC.